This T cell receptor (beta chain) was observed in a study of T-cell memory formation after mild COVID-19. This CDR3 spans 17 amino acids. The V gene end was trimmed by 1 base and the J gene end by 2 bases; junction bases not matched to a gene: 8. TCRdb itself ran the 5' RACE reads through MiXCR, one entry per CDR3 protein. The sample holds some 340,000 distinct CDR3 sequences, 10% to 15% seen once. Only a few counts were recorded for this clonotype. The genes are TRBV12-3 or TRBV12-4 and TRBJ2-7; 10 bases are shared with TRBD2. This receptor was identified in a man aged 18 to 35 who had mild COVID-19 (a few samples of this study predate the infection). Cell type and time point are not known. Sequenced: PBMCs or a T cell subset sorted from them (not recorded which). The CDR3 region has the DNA TGTGCCAGCAGTTTAGAGAGCGGGGGGGCATTCGCCTACGAGCAGTACTTC. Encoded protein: CASSLESGGAFAYEQYF.